A single sample is the source of the 29 T cell receptor beta chains below, sequenced in a study of shared clonotypes between healthy human individuals. Only in-frame clones appear in the TCRdb table, and some are missing; sequencing was by immunoSEQ multiplex PCR. The sample consists of approximately 2,000,000 clones, roughly 92% of them appearing once. Sequencing input: naive CD4+ T cells from PBMCs. The sample's subset: CD45RA+ positively selected. All receptors come from a man aged 18 to 30 in good health. Some clones in this sample may be carry-over from other donors' samples.

The chain couples TRBV29-1 to TRBJ2-5; D gene unclear. The CDR3 spans 12 residues. V shed 4 bases and J shed 4 bases, with 10 bases lying between them. The germline gives CDR1 SQVTM, CDR2 ANQGSEA. The CDR3 here is CSVAPPGETQYF. The CDR3 nucleotides are TGCAGCGTTGCTCCCCCCGGAGAGACCCAGTACTTC.

The count of this clone is one. The V and J genes are TRBV7-2 and TRBJ2-1; D gene unclear. The CDR3 is 13 residues long. V lost 5 bases, J lost 7 bases, and 12 bases lay in between. The germline CDR1 and CDR2 sequences are SGHTA and FQGNSA. DNA for the CDR3: TGTGCCAGCAGCCCAGCTCCCACGAATGAGCAGTTCTTC. It encodes CASSPAPTNEQFF. Full variable domain (rest looked up from reference TRBV7-2 and TRBJ2-1): GAGVSQSPSNKVTEKGKDVELRCDPISGHTALYWYRQSLGQGLEFLIYFQGNSAPDKSGLPSDRFSAERTGGSVSTLTIQRTQQEDSAVYLCASSPAPTNEQFFGPGTRLTVL.

This chain connects TRBV30 to TRBJ2-1; tentative D call: TRBD1 (5 bases). Germline loops: CDR1 GTSNPN, CDR2 SVGIG (reference sequence). The CDR3 is made up of 13 amino acids. Between the trimmed V and J ends, which lost 1 base and 4 bases, there was a span of 8 bases. The CDR3 loop is CAWSADRYNEQFF. The CDR3 nucleotides read TGTGCCTGGAGTGCAGACAGATACAATGAGCAGTTCTTC.

The chain combines TRBV5-1 with TRBJ1-2, with D tentatively TRBD1 (5 bases). The CDR3 contains 14 residues. Trimming pared 3 bases from V and 5 bases from J, leaving 14 bases between. Per the germline V gene, CDR1 is SGHRS and CDR2 is YFSETQ. The CDR3 sequence is CASSSGDRGYGYTF. The CDR3 DNA reads TGCGCCAGCAGCTCGGGGGACCGCGGTTATGGCTACACCTTC. Full variable domain (missing parts from reference TRBV5-1 and TRBJ1-2): KAGVTQTPRYLIKTRGQQVTLSCSPISGHRSVSWYQQTPGQGLQFLFEYFSETQRNKGNFPGRFSGRQFSNSRSEMNVSTLELGDSALYLCASSSGDRGYGYTFGSGTRLTVV.

The chain couples TRBV2 to TRBJ2-7; D might be TRBD1 (6 bases). V was clipped by 3 bases and J by 5 bases, with 14 bases between them. The germline V gene encodes CDR1 SNHLY and CDR2 FYNNEI. The CDR3 is 14 amino acids. The CDR3 region is CASSDYRVVNEQYF. As DNA, the CDR3 is TGTGCCAGCAGTGATTACAGGGTGGTCAACGAGCAGTACTTC. Full variable domain (remainder filled in from reference TRBV2 and TRBJ2-7): EPEVTQTPSHQVTQMGQEVILRCVPISNHLYFYWYRQILGQKVEFLVSFYNNEISEKSEIFDDQFSVERPDGSNFTLKIRSTKLEDSAMYFCASSDYRVVNEQYFGPGTRLTVT.

In regard to this clone: This same CDR3 is encoded by further DNA sequences in the sample. V is TRBV5-1 and J is TRBJ1-2; no clear D gene. Germline V gene data show CDR1 as SGHRS and CDR2 as YFSETQ. Trimming cost V 1 base and J 2 bases, with 9 bases left between them. The CDR3 is 14 residues long. The CDR3 spells CASSLTTGNYGYTF. The DNA of the CDR3 is TGCGCCAGCAGCTTGACCACGGGGAACTATGGCTACACCTTC.

The chain uses TRBV28 and TRBJ2-2; 7 nucleotides line up with TRBD1. J gave up 4 bases and V 2 bases, and 13 bases lay outside the gene matches. This CDR3 has 18 residues. From germline, CDR1 is MDHEN and CDR2 SYDVKM. The CDR3 DNA follows: TGTGCCAGCAGTTTACTAAGCTTGAGACAGGGACGCACCGGGGAGCTGTTTTTT. Translating it yields CASSLLSLRQGRTGELFF.

The chain combines TRBV5-1 with TRBJ2-3; 11 bases map to TRBD2. The CDR3 runs to 20 residues. Germline loops: CDR1 SGHRS, CDR2 YFSETQ. Trimming at V came to 0 bases and at J to 1 base, leaving 13 bases not matched to a gene. The CDR3 here is CASSLGFSGRAPARTDTQYF. The DNA of the CDR3 is TGCGCCAGCAGCTTGGGGTTTAGCGGGAGGGCCCCCGCCCGCACAGATACGCAGTATTTT.

The chain uses TRBV6-9 and TRBJ2-5, with 13 bases identical to TRBD2. The CDR3 runs to 15 residues. Losses at the gene ends were 7 bases for V and 1 base for J; bases not matched to a gene: 3. Germline CDR1 is MNHGY and CDR2 is SVAAGI. The CDR3 here is CASTLAGGIQETQYF. CDR3 DNA: TGTGCCAGCACACTAGCGGGAGGGATCCAAGAGACCCAGTACTTC.

Comments on this clone: This sample also contains other DNA sequences that code for the same CDR3. The chain joins TRBV11-2 to TRBJ2-2; the D is unclear. Trimming left V 2 bases short and J 8 bases short, with 3 bases between. Germline V gene sequence: CDR1 SGHAT, CDR2 FQNNGV. CDR3 length equals 11 residues. CDR3 sequence: CASSLRGELFF. The CDR3 DNA reads TGTGCCAGCAGCTTACGGGGGGAGCTGTTTTTT.

CDR3 region: CASSIFSRGLPNVLTF. CDR3 DNA sequence: TGTGCCAGTAGTATATTTAGTCGGGGGTTGCCCAACGTCCTGACTTTC. The J gene is TRBJ2-6, the V gene TRBV19; possible D gene TRBD2, 6 bases. Trimming took off 2 bases at V and 8 bases at J, with 16 bases between the two ends. The length of the CDR3 is 16 residues. Germline-derived CDR1 and CDR2 are LNHDA and SQIVND (reference sequence). The variable domain in full, with the rest retrieved from reference TRBV19 and TRBJ2-6, is DGGITQSPKYLFRKEGQNVTLSCEQNLNHDAMYWYRQDPGQGLRLIYYSQIVNDFQKGDIAEGYSVSREKKESFPLTVTSAQKNPTAFYLCASSIFSRGLPNVLTFGAGSRLTVL.

The rearrangement links TRBV13 to TRBJ2-1, with D possibly being TRBD1 (5 bases). Per the germline V gene, CDR1 is PRHDT and CDR2 is FYEKMQ (reference sequence). CDR3 size: 16 residues. Trimming took off 2 bases at V and 3 bases at J, with 14 bases between the two ends. CDR3 in amino acids: CASSLRRGSFYNEQFF. CDR3 DNA: TGTGCCAGCAGCTTACGAAGGGGCTCGTTCTACAATGAGCAGTTCTTC.

V is TRBV11-2 and J is TRBJ2-2; TRBD2 is a possible D gene (6 bases). The ends were cut back, 5 bases at V and 4 bases at J, with 17 bases in the middle. Germline CDR1 is SGHAT and CDR2 is FQNNGV. The CDR3 runs 16 residues. In nucleotides, the CDR3 is TGTGCCAGCAGCCGACCGGGACTTAGTAGCACCGGGGAGCTGTTTTTT. Translated, it gives CASSRPGLSSTGELFF.

The V gene is TRBV27, the J gene TRBJ2-7; the D gene could be TRBD1 or TRBD2 (5 bases each). V was pared by 5 bases and J by 3 bases, with 11 bases between. The CDR3 sequence is 13 residues long. CDR1 is MNHEY and CDR2 is SMNVEV in the germline V gene (reference sequence). The CDR3: CASSVGRSYEQYF. The CDR3 bases are TGTGCCAGCAGTGTGGGACGGAGCTACGAGCAGTACTTC.

The genes are TRBV5-1 and TRBJ2-1; no clear D. The germline V gene encodes CDR1 SGHRS and CDR2 YFSETQ. The V end was cut by 2 bases, the J end by 0 bases, with 15 bases between. The CDR3 is made up of 17 amino acids. CDR3 residues: CASSLPAGMSSYNEQFF. CDR3 DNA sequence: TGCGCCAGCAGCTTACCGGCAGGAATGAGCTCCTACAATGAGCAGTTCTTC.

The J gene is TRBJ2-7, the V gene TRBV4-1, with D unclear. CDR1 is MGHRA and CDR2 is YSYEKL in the germline V gene. The CDR3 runs to 15 residues. The germline V and J ends were trimmed by 1 base and 2 bases, with 12 bases remaining between them. The CDR3 region has the DNA TGCGCCAGCAGCCAAGTCTTGAAAGGGACCTACGAGCAGTACTTC. This encodes CASSQVLKGTYEQYF.

The V gene is TRBV6-1, the J gene TRBJ2-1; TRBD2 agrees at 7 bases. The J segment lost 3 bases and the V segment lost 0 bases, leaving 2 bases of the junction unmatched. The CDR3 spans 15 residues. Germline assignment: CDR1 MNHNS and CDR2 SASEGT. CDR3 nucleotide sequence: TGTGCCAGCAGTGAAGCGGGAGGGAACTACAATGAGCAGTTCTTC. Its translation is CASSEAGGNYNEQFF.

J is TRBJ1-1 and V is TRBV7-9; no reliable D call. Germline V gene data show CDR1 as SEHNR and CDR2 as FQNEAQ (reference sequence). Trimming pared 5 bases from V and 2 bases from J, leaving 12 bases between. The CDR3 is 14 amino acids. CDR3 sequence (DNA): TGTGCCAGCAGCCAAAGGGTACCTAACACTGAAGCTTTCTTT. Translation: CASSQRVPNTEAFF.

Notes on this clone: This same CDR3 is encoded by further DNA sequences in the sample. The chain recombines TRBV7-2 with TRBJ2-2, with TRBD1 identical over 7 bases. The J segment lost 4 bases and the V segment lost 5 bases, leaving 4 bases of the junction unmatched. The CDR3 is 14 residues long. The V gene's germline CDR1 is SGHTA and CDR2 FQGNSA. The CDR3 spells CASSPRQGTGELFF. In DNA form, the CDR3 reads TGTGCCAGCAGCCCCAGACAGGGCACCGGGGAGCTGTTTTTT.

The chain is built from TRBV11-1 and TRBJ1-3; D not certain. The CDR3 loop spans 15 amino acids. CDR1 is SGHAT, CDR2 FQDESV, per germline (reference sequence). V lost 5 bases, J lost 0 bases, and 11 bases lay in between. CDR3 region: CASSPEAASGNTIYF. DNA of the CDR3: TGTGCCAGCAGCCCCGAGGCAGCCTCTGGAAACACCATATATTTT.

The rearrangement joins TRBV6-4 to TRBJ1-5; 7 bases are shared with TRBD1. Germline V CDR1 and CDR2: MRHNA, SNTAGT. The CDR3 has 13 residues. Trimming cost V 4 bases and J 13 bases; bases outside gene matches: 10. CDR3 DNA sequence: TGTGCCAGCAGTGCTTCAGGGGGAATGGCTCAGCATTTT. Its protein is CASSASGGMAQHF.

J is TRBJ2-3 and V is TRBV7-9, with D unclear. The ends were cut back, 1 base at V and 7 bases at J, with 12 bases in the middle. Per germline, CDR1 SEHNR and CDR2 FQNEAQ (reference sequence). The CDR3 runs to 14 residues. In nucleotides, the CDR3 is TGTGCCAGCAGCTTAGGGGGAATGGGTCATACGCAGTATTTT. Protein sequence: CASSLGGMGHTQYF.

As regards this clone: Other DNA sequences in the same sample also yield this CDR3. This chain uses TRBV7-3 with TRBJ2-3; TRBD1 is a possible D gene (6 bases). V lost 5 bases and J 6 bases, leaving 12 bases between the germline ends. This CDR3 is 13 amino acids long. Germline V gene data show CDR1 as SGHTA and CDR2 as FQGTGA. CDR3 region: CASSPRGVDTQYF. As DNA, the CDR3 is TGTGCCAGCAGCCCCAGGGGAGTCGATACGCAGTATTTT.

The V call is TRBV5-1, the J call TRBJ2-1; D is possibly TRBD2 (5 bases). V was shortened by 0 bases and J by 9 bases, with 13 bases between the two germline ends. This CDR3 is 14 amino acids long. CDR1 SGHRS and CDR2 YFSETQ come from the germline V gene. In nucleotides, the CDR3 is TGCGCCAGCAGCTTGGAGTGGATAGAGGGTGAGCAGTTCTTC. Translation gives CASSLEWIEGEQFF.

The chain couples TRBV9 to TRBJ2-5, with 11 bases aligning to TRBD2. Trimming took 0 bases from V and 4 from J; bases not matched to a gene: 11. The germline V gene encodes CDR1 SGDLS and CDR2 YYNGEE. The CDR3 contains 18 residues. CDR3 coding DNA: TGTGCCAGCAGCGTAGGACTAGCGGGACCTACCATAAGAGAGACCCAGTACTTC. Its translation: CASSVGLAGPTIRETQYF.

The J gene is TRBJ2-7, the V gene TRBV5-4; D is perhaps TRBD1 (6 bases). The CDR3 totals 13 residues. Looked up from germline, CDR1 is SGHNT and CDR2 is YYREEE (reference sequence). The CDR3 DNA sequence: TGTGCAATCACATCTCAGGGGTTCTACGAGCAGTACTTC. Amino acids: CAITSQGFYEQYF.

This clone was seen just once. Other nucleotide sequences in the sample specify the same CDR3. This chain joins TRBV9 and TRBJ2-6, with TRBD1 as a possible D gene (5 bases). The germline V gene encodes CDR1 SGDLS and CDR2 YYNGEE. This CDR3 spans 15 amino acids. The V end was cut by 0 bases, the J end by 1 base, with 5 bases between. CDR3 region: CASSVAGSGANVLTF. DNA for the CDR3: TGTGCCAGCAGCGTAGCAGGGTCTGGGGCCAACGTCCTGACTTTC.

This chain uses TRBV19 with TRBJ1-5, with D possibly being TRBD1 (5 bases). The CDR3 is made up of 16 amino acids. Trimming stripped 3 bases from V and 0 bases from J, with 12 bases between. The V gene's germline CDR1 is LNHDA and CDR2 SQIVND (reference sequence). This CDR3 reads CASSIFRGYSNQPQHF. The CDR3 DNA sequence: TGTGCCAGTAGTATCTTCCGGGGGTATAGCAATCAGCCCCAGCATTTT. Filled out from reference TRBV19 and TRBJ1-5, the complete variable domain reads DGGITQSPKYLFRKEGQNVTLSCEQNLNHDAMYWYRQDPGQGLRLIYYSQIVNDFQKGDIAEGYSVSREKKESFPLTVTSAQKNPTAFYLCASSIFRGYSNQPQHFGDGTRLSIL.

About this clone: Other DNA sequences in this sample translate to the same CDR3. The V and J genes are TRBV5-1 and TRBJ2-2; 7 bases agree with TRBD2. The CDR3 covers 14 residues. Germline assignment: CDR1 SGHRS and CDR2 YFSETQ. Trimming cost V 4 bases and J 5 bases; bases outside gene matches: 5. For the CDR3, the DNA is TGCGCCAGCAGCCTTGGGGGAGGGACCGGGGAGCTGTTTTTT. This gives the protein CASSLGGGTGELFF.